This T cell receptor beta chain was found in a study of vaccination effects on CD4 cells after COVID-19. Turning to the study itself: Sequencing followed a ViraFEST assay step that expanded antigen-specific CD4+ T cells with viral peptide pools. A median of 72 days separated the second dose and sampling. Study results and limitations: Cross-reactivity with common cold coronaviruses was shown by only 1 of 255 vaccine-induced clones in healthy vaccinees.

Clones were read by immunoSEQ multiplex PCR, and TCRdb kept only the in-frame ones, dropping some. The table lists about 66,000 clones, 74% of them singletons. On this clone itself: Its antigen is unknown.

Investigators separated out CD4+ T cells once approximately 11 days of culture had passed. Two-dose vaccination with either BNT162b2 or mRNA-1273 was given to the participants. Vaccinees lacked prior SARS-CoV-2 infection and tested negative for nucleocapsid antibodies. This CDR3 has 17 amino acids. Germline CDR1 SGHTS, CDR2 YDEGEE. The trim removed 7 bases at V and 4 bases at J, leaving 18 bases unmatched. The receptor was derived from a human donor who received a COVID-19 vaccine. This specimen consisted of CD4+ T cells from PBMCs cultured without peptide, obtained after COVID-19 vaccination. The chain employs TRBV5-8 and TRBJ2-5; TRBD2 matches 8 bases. CDR3 in DNA: TGTGCCAGCCCAGAGGGGCCCGGGACTAGAATTCCAGAGACCCAGTACTTC. It encodes CASPEGPGTRIPETQYF. The variable domain in full, with the rest retrieved from reference TRBV5-8 and TRBJ2-5, is EAGVTQSPTHLIKTRGQQATLRCSPISGHTSVYWYQQALGLGLQFLLWYDEGEERNRGNFPPRFSGRQFPNYSSELNVNALELEDSALYLCASPEGPGTRIPETQYFGPGTRLLVL.